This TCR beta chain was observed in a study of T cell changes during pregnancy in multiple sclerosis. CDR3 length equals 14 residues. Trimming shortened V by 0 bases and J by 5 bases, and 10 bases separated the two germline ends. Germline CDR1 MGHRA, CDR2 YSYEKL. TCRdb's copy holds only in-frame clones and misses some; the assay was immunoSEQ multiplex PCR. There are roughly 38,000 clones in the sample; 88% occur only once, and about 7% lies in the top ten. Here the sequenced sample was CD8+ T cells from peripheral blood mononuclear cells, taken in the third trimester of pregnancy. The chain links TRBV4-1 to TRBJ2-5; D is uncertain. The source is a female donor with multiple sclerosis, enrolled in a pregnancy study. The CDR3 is CASSQDTSLETQYF. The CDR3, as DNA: TGCGCCAGCAGCCAAGACACCTCACTGGAGACCCAGTACTTC.